Following are 12 T cell receptor beta chains from one sample sequenced in a study of post-analysis software for immune sequencing data. TCR beta cDNA libraries had unique molecular identifiers. TCRdb processed the PCR reads anew with MiXCR; each CDR3 protein has one entry. The table lists hundreds of thousands of distinct CDR3 sequences, around 27% of them singletons, with more than 0.45% in the top ten. These receptors have no identified antigens. Study observations and caveats: A handful of TRBV segments (TRBV5-6, TRBV5-1 and TRBV20-1 among them) occurred more frequently in patients than in controls.

Specimen: blood. The receptors come from a girl aged 10 to 17 with multiple sclerosis.

This clonotype was counted a few times. CDR3 nucleotides: TGTGCCAGCAGCCCCCCCCAAATAGCGACCCAGTACTTC. Its protein is CASSPPQIATQYF. The chain combines TRBV2 with TRBJ2-5; no clear D gene. Germline CDR1 is SNHLY and CDR2 is FYNNEI. The V end was cut by 6 bases, the J end by 7 bases, with 15 bases between. This CDR3 has 13 residues.

This clonotype was recorded a few times. The chain couples TRBV13 to TRBJ1-6; 8 bases are a match to TRBD1. The CDR3 has 16 amino acids. The V gene's germline CDR1 is PRHDT and CDR2 FYEKMQ (reference sequence). V lost 4 bases, J lost 9 bases, and 11 bases stayed unmatched. Here the CDR3 DNA reads TGTGCCAGCAGCTCCCTGGGACAGGCCTTCGGTTCACCCCTCCACTTT. It is translated as CASSSLGQAFGSPLHF.

In its sample, this clonotype was seen a few times. The chain joins TRBV28 to TRBJ2-5, with 8 bases fitting TRBD2. This CDR3 has 14 residues. V lost 5 bases, J lost 3 bases, and 5 bases stayed unmatched. From germline, CDR1 is MDHEN and CDR2 SYDVKM. The CDR3 nucleotides read TGTGCCAGCAGTCCCTTGCGGGAGGAAGAGACCCAGTACTTC. It specifies CASSPLREEETQYF.

V and J are TRBV5-1 and TRBJ1-6; possibly TRBD1 for D (6 bases). Deletions cut 1 base from V and 7 bases from J, with 15 bases between. This CDR3 has 16 amino acids. Germline V gene lookup returns CDR1 SGHRS and CDR2 YFSETQ. The CDR3 coding sequence is TGCGCCAGCAGCTTGAGAGCAGGGGCAACGAATTCACCCCTCCACTTT. Its protein is CASSLRAGATNSPLHF.

The table lists this clonotype with a few counts. The rearrangement joins TRBV28 to TRBJ2-1; TRBD2 matches at 8 bases. The V gene end was trimmed by 4 bases and the J gene end by 7 bases; junction bases not matched to a gene: 12. The CDR3 is 16 amino acids. CDR1 is MDHEN and CDR2 is SYDVKM in the germline V gene. CDR3 bases: TGTGCCAGCAGTTCCGGGGCTAGCGGGCAATTTAATGAGCAGTTCTTC. As protein: CASSSGASGQFNEQFF.

The V gene is TRBV3-1, the J gene TRBJ2-3, with a weak D call TRBD1 (6 bases). CDR3 length: 16 residues. Germline V gene sequence: CDR1 LGHDT, CDR2 YNNKEL (reference sequence). V was clipped by 0 bases and J by 2 bases, with 12 bases between them. The CDR3: CASSQDWTALTDTQYF. The DNA for the CDR3 is TGTGCCAGCAGCCAAGACTGGACAGCACTCACAGATACGCAGTATTTT.

In this sample, this clonotype turned up once. The genes are TRBV6-1 and TRBJ1-6, with TRBD1 as a possible D gene (5 bases). With 1 base removed from V and 9 bases from J, the gap between germline ends came to 13 bases. Germline values: CDR1 MNHNS, CDR2 SASEGT. The CDR3 is 15 amino acids. The CDR3, as DNA: TGTGCCAGCAGTGAAGAGGGGCTAGTAGGTTCACCCCTCCACTTT. Amino acid sequence: CASSEEGLVGSPLHF.

A few counts support this clonotype. V usage is TRBV5-5 and J usage is TRBJ1-5; 9 nucleotides match TRBD1. CDR1 and CDR2 from the germline V gene are SGHKS and YYEKEE (reference sequence). The CDR3 runs 17 residues. Germline trimming cut 0 bases from V and 3 bases from J; bases unmatched to any gene: 7. The DNA for the CDR3 is TGTGCCAGCAGCTTGGGGACAGGGGCGGGTGCCAATCAGCCCCAGCATTTT. It encodes CASSLGTGAGANQPQHF.

This clonotype came up once. V gene TRBV29-1 combines with J gene TRBJ1-4; the D is unclear. Germline CDR1 and CDR2: SQVTM and ANQGSEA. Trimming took 2 bases from V and 6 from J, leaving 10 bases between them. The CDR3 totals 13 residues. The CDR3 protein is CSVETTSDEKLFF. The CDR3 coding sequence is TGCAGCGTTGAAACCACGTCAGATGAAAAACTGTTTTTT.

The rearrangement joins TRBV5-6 to TRBJ2-4; D possibly corresponds to TRBD2 (5 bases). V gave up 6 bases and J gave up 0 bases, with 13 bases separating them. The germline gives CDR1 SGHDT, CDR2 YYEEEE. This CDR3 is 15 amino acids long. CDR3 nucleotide sequence: TGTGCCAGCATCCTTGGAGGAGTAGCCAAAAACATTCAGTACTTC. It translates to CASILGGVAKNIQYF.

Concerning this clonotype itself: One junction end does not reproduce the germline sequence, and a read error may be involved. The chain joins TRBV20-1 to TRBJ2-3; 9 bases line up with TRBD2. CDR3 length: 14 amino acids. Germline lookup yields CDR1 DFQATT and CDR2 SNEGSKA (reference sequence). For the CDR3, the DNA is TGCAATGCTTTAGCGGGAGAAGCAACAGATACGCAGTATTTT. This codes for CNALAGEATDTQYF.

This rearrangement joins TRBV28 to TRBJ1-1; unclear D gene. Germline V gene lookup returns CDR1 MDHEN and CDR2 SYDVKM. V shed 3 bases and J shed 7 bases, with 21 bases lying between them. This CDR3 comprises 16 residues. The CDR3 is CASSLAGAGSPYEAFF. The CDR3 DNA reads TGTGCCAGCAGTTTGGCCGGTGCGGGTAGTCCGTATGAAGCTTTCTTT.